This TCR beta chain was recorded in a study of cytomegalovirus exposure and HLA in healthy donors. Study summary: The 90 to 150 validation repertoires used the same platform as the approximately 700 first-cohort repertoires (as reported by a later analysis). Study results and caveats: Associated with cytomegalovirus, according to the listing, were 150 to 200 TCR beta chains. CMV antigen specificity was confirmed in vitro for a few CMV-associated chains. High sensitivity and specificity were reportedly achieved when the classifier diagnosed cytomegalovirus status.

This CDR3 contains 17 residues. V dropped 2 bases and J dropped 8; count of bases not matched to a gene: 15. Germline CDR1 and CDR2: ENHRY and SYGVKD. Data came from immunoSEQ multiplex PCR; TCRdb stores just in-frame clones and leaves some out. This sample yields around 150,000 clones, of which roughly 86% are seen a single time; about a tenth belongs to the top ten. A single count supports this clone. The antigen remains unidentified. The source material was PBMCs. The chain carries TRBV10-3 and TRBJ2-1; the match to TRBD2 covers 7 bases. The TCR comes from a woman between 18 and 30 years old in good health and CMV-seropositive. The CDR3 coding sequence is TGTGCCATCAGTGAGATAGGGAGGCGGGAGCCGACGGATGAGCAGTTCTTC. It codes for CAISEIGRREPTDEQFF.